This TCR beta chain was sequenced during a study of blood T cell repertoires in COVID-19. Looked up from germline, CDR1 is MGHRA and CDR2 is YSYEKL. After removal of 2 bases from V and 4 bases from J, the junction contained 4 bases not matched to a gene. CDR3 length equals 15 residues. Original processing notes: Scientists estimated how many nucleated cells there were by amplifying reference gene primers. TCRdb's copy holds only in-frame clones and misses some; the assay was immunoSEQ multiplex PCR. V, J and clone size derive from that table, while D and trimming were established from the DNA sequence. The sample has fewer than 80,000 clones, about 87% seen once; the top ten hold 9.1%.

Source material: peripheral blood. The V call is TRBV4-1, the J call TRBJ2-7; 11 nucleotides match TRBD2. The sequence derives from a human donor in a cohort sampled during active COVID-19. CDR3 loop: CASSQTSGSAYEQYF. CDR3 in DNA: TGCGCCAGCAGCCAAACTAGCGGGAGCGCTTACGAGCAGTACTTC.